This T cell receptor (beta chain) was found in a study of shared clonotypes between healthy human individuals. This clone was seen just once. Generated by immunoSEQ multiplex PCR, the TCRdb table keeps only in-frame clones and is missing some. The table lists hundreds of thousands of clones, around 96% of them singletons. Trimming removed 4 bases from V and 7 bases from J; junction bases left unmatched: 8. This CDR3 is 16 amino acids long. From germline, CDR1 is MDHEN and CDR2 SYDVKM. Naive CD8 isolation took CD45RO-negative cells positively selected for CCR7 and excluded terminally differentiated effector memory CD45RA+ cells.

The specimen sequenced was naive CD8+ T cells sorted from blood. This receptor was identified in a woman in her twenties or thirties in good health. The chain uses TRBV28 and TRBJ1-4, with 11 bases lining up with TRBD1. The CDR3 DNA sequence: TGTGCCAGCAGTTCGCCCCTCGGGACAGGGGGTGAAAAACTGTTTTTT. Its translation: CASSSPLGTGGEKLFF.